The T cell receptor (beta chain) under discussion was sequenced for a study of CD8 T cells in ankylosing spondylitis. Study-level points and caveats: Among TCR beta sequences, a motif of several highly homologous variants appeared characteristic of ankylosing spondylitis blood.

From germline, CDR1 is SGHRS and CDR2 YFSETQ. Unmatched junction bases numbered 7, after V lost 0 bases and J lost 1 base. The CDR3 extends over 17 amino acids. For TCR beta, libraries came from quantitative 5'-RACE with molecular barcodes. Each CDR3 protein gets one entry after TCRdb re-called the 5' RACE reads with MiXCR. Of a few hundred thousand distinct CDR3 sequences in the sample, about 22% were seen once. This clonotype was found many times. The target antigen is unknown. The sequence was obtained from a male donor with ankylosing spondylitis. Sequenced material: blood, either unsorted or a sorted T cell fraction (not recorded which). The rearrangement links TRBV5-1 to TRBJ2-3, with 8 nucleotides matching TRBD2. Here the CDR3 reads CASSLARVGRGTDTQYF. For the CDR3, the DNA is TGCGCCAGCAGCTTGGCCCGCGTCGGGAGGGGCACAGATACGCAGTATTTT.